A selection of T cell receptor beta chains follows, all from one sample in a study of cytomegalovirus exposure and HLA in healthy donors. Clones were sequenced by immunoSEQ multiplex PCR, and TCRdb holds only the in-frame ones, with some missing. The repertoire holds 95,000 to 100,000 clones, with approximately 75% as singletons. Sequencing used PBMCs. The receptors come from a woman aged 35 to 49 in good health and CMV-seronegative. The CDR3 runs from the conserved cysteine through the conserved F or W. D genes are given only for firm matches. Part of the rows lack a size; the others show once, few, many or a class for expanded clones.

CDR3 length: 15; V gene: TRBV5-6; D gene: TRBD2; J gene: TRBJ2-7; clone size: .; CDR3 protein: CASSSRTSGVYEQYF; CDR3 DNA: TGTGCCAGCAGCTCAAGGACTAGCGGGGTGTACGAGCAGTACTTC
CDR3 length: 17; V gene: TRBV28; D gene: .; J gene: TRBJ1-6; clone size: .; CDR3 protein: CASKGRGASSYNSPLHF; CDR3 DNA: TGTGCCAGCAAGGGCCGGGGGGCGAGCTCCTATAATTCACCCCTCCACTTT
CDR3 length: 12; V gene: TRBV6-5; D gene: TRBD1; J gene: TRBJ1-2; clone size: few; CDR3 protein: CASSDRGYGYTF; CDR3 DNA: TGTGCCAGCAGCGACAGGGGCTATGGCTACACCTTC
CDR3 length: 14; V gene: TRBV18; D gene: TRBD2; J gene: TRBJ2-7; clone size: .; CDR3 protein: CASTTSGFFDEQYF; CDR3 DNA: TGTGCCAGTACGACTAGCGGATTTTTCGACGAGCAGTACTTC
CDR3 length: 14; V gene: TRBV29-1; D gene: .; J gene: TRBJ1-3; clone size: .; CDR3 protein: CSVVEAPGGDTIYF; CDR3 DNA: TGCAGCGTTGTGGAGGCCCCTGGAGGAGACACCATATATTTT
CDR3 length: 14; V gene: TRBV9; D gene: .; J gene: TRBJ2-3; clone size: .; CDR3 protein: CASSVAGVTDTQYF; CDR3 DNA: TGTGCCAGCAGCGTAGCGGGAGTTACGGATACGCAGTATTTT
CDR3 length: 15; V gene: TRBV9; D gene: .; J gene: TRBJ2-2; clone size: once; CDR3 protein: CASSPRGGAAGELFF; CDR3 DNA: TGTGCCAGCAGCCCCCGTGGGGGGGCGGCCGGGGAGCTGTTTTTT
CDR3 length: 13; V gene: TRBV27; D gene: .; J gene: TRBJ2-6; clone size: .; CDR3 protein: CASSLSGANVLTF; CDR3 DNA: TGTGCCAGCAGTCTCTCTGGGGCCAACGTCCTGACTTTC
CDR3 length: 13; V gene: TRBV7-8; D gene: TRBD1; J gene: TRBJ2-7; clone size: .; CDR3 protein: CASSLGDSYEQYF; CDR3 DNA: TGTGCCAGCAGCTTAGGGGACAGCTACGAGCAGTACTTC
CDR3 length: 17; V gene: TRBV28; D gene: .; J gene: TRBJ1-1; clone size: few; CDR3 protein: CASKSSGGTRANTEAFF; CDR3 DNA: TGTGCCAGCAAGTCATCGGGTGGGACAAGGGCGAACACTGAAGCTTTCTTT
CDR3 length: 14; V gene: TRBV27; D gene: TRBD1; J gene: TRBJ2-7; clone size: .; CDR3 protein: CASRRTGGIYEQYF; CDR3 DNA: TGTGCCAGCAGACGGACAGGGGGAATATACGAGCAGTACTTC
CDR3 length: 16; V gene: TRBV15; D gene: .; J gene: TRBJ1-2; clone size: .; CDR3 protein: CATSRDRLGQIYGYTF; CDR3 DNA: TGTGCCACCAGCAGAGATCGTCTTGGACAGATCTATGGCTACACCTTC
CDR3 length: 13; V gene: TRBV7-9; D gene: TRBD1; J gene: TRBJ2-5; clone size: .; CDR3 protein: CASSRGQAETQYF; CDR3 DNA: TGTGCCAGCAGCCGCGGACAGGCAGAGACCCAGTACTTC
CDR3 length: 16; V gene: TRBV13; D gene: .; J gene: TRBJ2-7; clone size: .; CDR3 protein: CASSLFGRGRLYEQYF; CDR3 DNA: TGTGCCAGCAGCTTATTCGGGAGGGGGCGGTTATACGAGCAGTACTTC
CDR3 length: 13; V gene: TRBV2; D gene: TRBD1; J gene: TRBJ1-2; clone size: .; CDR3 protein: CARTGARNYGYTF; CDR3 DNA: TGTGCCAGAACAGGGGCAAGAAACTATGGCTACACCTTC
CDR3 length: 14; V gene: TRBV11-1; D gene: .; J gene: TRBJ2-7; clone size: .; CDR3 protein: CASSLRRGPYEQYF; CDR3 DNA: TGTGCCAGCAGCTTGCGGCGGGGACCCTACGAGCAGTACTTC
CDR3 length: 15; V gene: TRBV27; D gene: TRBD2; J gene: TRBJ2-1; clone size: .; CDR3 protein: CASSPLAGGPHEQFF; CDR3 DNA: TGTGCCAGCAGTCCTCTAGCGGGAGGGCCCCATGAGCAGTTCTTC
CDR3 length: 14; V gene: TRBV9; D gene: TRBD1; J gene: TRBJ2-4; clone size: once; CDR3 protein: CASSFSGQGNIQYF; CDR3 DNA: TGTGCCAGCAGCTTCTCGGGACAGGGAAACATTCAGTACTTC
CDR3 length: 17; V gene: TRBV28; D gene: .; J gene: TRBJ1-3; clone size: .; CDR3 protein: CASSFPNMGAGGNTIYF; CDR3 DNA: TGTGCCAGCAGTTTTCCAAATATGGGGGCAGGGGGAAACACCATATATTTT
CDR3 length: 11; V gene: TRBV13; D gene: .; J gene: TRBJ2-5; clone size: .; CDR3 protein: CASSFRETQYF; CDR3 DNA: TGTGCCAGCAGCTTCCGGGAGACCCAGTACTTC
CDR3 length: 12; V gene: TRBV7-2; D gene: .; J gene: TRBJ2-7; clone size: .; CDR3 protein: CASSFFTYEQYF; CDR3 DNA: TGTGCCAGCAGCTTTTTTACATACGAGCAGTACTTC
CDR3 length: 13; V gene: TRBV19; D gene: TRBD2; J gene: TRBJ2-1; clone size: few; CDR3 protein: CASSIAAAGGQFF; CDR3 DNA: TGTGCCAGTAGTATAGCGGCCGCGGGAGGTCAGTTCTTC
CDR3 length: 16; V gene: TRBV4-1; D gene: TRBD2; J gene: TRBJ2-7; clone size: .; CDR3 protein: CASSHTLSGSVYEQYF; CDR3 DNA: TGCGCCAGCAGCCATACCCTGAGCGGGAGTGTTTACGAGCAGTACTTC
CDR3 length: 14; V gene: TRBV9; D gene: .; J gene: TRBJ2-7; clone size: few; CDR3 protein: CASSTAGATYEQYF; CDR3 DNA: TGTGCCAGCAGTACAGCAGGGGCGACCTACGAGCAGTACTTC
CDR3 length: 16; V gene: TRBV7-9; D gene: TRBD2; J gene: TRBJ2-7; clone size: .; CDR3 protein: CSSSRPTLTSGSLVYF; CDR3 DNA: TGTTCCAGCAGCCGCCCCACACTGACTAGCGGGAGTCTCGTTTACTTC
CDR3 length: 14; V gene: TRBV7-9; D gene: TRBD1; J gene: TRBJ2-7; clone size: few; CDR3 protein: CSSSWGQGPYEQYF; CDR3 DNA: TGTTCCAGCAGCTGGGGACAGGGACCATACGAGCAGTACTTC
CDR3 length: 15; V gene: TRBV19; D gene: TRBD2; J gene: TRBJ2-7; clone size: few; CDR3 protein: CASSVTSGASYEQYF; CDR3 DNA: TGTGCCAGTAGTGTGACTAGCGGGGCGTCCTACGAGCAGTACTTC
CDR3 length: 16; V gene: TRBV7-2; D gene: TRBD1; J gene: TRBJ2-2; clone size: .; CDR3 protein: CASSLGGQGNTGELFF; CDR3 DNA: TGTGCCAGCAGCTTAGGGGGACAGGGGAACACCGGGGAGCTGTTTTTT
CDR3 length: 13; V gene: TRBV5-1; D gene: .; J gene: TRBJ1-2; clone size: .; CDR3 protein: CASSLLQGTGYTF; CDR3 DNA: TGCGCCAGCAGCTTGCTCCAGGGGACCGGCTACACCTTC
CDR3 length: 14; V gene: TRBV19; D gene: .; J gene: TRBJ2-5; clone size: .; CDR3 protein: CASSIVPRIGTQYF; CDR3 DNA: TGTGCCAGTAGTATCGTCCCGAGAATCGGGACCCAGTACTTC
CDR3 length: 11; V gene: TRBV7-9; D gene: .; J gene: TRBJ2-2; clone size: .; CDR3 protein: CSSSPVGELFF; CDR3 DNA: TGTTCCAGCAGCCCTGTGGGGGAGCTGTTTTTT